Presented here are 5 T cell receptor beta chains from one specimen sequenced in a study of T cell changes during pregnancy in multiple sclerosis. The table came from immunoSEQ multiplex PCR; TCRdb's copy has only in-frame clones and leaves some out. The profile covers over 55,000 clones, with just over 90% appearing a single time and roughly 1.8% taken by the ten largest. Sample: peripheral blood, taken after pregnancy. The receptors originated from a female donor with multiple sclerosis, enrolled in a pregnancy study.

This sequence joins TRBV29-1 and TRBJ1-2, with 7 bases lining up with TRBD1. The germline CDR1 and CDR2 sequences are SQVTM and ANQGSEA. This CDR3 region has 15 residues. V trimming: 7 bases; J trimming: 6 bases; junction bases outside the gene matches: 17. CDR3 loop: CSATARGTDPHGYTF. The DNA of the CDR3 is TGCAGCGCCACCGCCCGCGGGACAGATCCACATGGCTACACCTTC.

This chain links TRBV28 with TRBJ2-3, with 10 bases identical to TRBD2. The CDR3 is 15 residues long. The trim removed 5 bases at V and 1 base at J, leaving 3 bases unmatched. Germline CDR1 and CDR2: MDHEN and SYDVKM. Written as DNA, the CDR3 is TGTGCCAGCAGTCGTACTAGCGGGGGCACAGATACGCAGTATTTT. This translates into CASSRTSGGTDTQYF.

This chain connects TRBV6-5 to TRBJ1-3; D not resolved. Trimming took off 0 bases at V and 0 bases at J, with 6 bases between the two ends. The CDR3 has 15 amino acids. Germline lookup yields CDR1 MNHEY and CDR2 SVGAGI. The CDR3 protein is CASSYSGASGNTIYF. As DNA, the CDR3 is TGTGCCAGCAGTTACTCCGGAGCCTCTGGAAACACCATATATTTT.

The rearrangement joins TRBV28 to TRBJ1-1; the match to TRBD1 covers 10 bases. The CDR3 loop spans 16 amino acids. Losses at the gene ends were 6 bases for V and 5 bases for J; bases not matched to a gene: 12. The V gene's germline CDR1 is MDHEN and CDR2 SYDVKM. The CDR3 region is CASSADRGRGRTEAFF. CDR3 nucleotides: TGTGCCAGCAGCGCCGACAGGGGGCGAGGTAGGACTGAAGCTTTCTTT. The whole variable domain, filled in from reference TRBV28 and TRBJ1-1, reads DVKVTQSSRYLVKRTGEKVFLECVQDMDHENMFWYRQDPGLGLRLIYFSYDVKMKEKGDIPEGYSVSREKKERFSLILESASTNQTSMYLCASSADRGRGRTEAFFGQGTRLTVV.

The chain links TRBV7-9 to TRBJ2-5; 11 positions agree with TRBD1. In germline, CDR1 is SEHNR, CDR2 FQNEAQ (reference sequence). The CDR3 is made up of 15 amino acids. The J segment lost 4 bases and the V segment lost 3 bases, leaving 4 bases of the junction unmatched. This chain's CDR3 is CASSFVGQGVETQYF. The CDR3 nucleotides are TGTGCCAGCAGCTTCGTGGGACAGGGGGTAGAGACCCAGTACTTC. The full variable domain, completed using reference TRBV7-9 and TRBJ2-5, is DTGVSQNPRHKITKRGQNVTFRCDPISEHNRLYWYRQTLGQGPEFLTYFQNEAQLEKSRLLSDRFSAERPKGSFSTLEIQRTEQGDSAMYLCASSFVGQGVETQYFGPGTRLLVL.